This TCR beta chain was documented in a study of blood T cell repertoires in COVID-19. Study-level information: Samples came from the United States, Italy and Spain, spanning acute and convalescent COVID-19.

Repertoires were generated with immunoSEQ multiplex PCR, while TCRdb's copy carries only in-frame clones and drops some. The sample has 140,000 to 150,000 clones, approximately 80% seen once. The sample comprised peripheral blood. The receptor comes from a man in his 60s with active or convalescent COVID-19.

The CDR3 DNA sequence: TGTGCCAGCAGCCCCTCCGGGACTAGTTTTTACGAGCAGTACTTC. It specifies CASSPSGTSFYEQYF. The chain couples TRBV6-5 to TRBJ2-7; 8 bases match TRBD2. Germline CDR1 is MNHEY and CDR2 is SVGAGI. Germline trimming cut 6 bases from V and 4 bases from J; bases unmatched to any gene: 11. This CDR3 region has 15 residues.